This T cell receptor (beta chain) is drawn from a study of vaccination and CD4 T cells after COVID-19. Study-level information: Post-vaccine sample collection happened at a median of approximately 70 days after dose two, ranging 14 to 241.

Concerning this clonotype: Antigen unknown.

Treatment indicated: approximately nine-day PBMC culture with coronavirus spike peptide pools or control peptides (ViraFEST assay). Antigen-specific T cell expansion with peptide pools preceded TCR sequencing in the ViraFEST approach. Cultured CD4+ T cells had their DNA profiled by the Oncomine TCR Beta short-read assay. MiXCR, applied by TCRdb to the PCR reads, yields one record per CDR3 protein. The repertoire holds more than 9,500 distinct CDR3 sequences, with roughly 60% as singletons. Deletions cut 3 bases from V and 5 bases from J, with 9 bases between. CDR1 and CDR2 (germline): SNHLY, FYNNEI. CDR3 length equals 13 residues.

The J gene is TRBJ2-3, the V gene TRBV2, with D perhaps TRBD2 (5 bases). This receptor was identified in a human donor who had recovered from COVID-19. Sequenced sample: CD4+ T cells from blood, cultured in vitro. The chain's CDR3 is CASSDGTRDTQYF. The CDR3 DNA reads TGTGCCAGCAGTGACGGAACTAGAGATACGCAGTATTTT.